The subject of this entry is one T cell receptor beta chain. Its target is not known. All TRB cDNA libraries came from 5' RACE performed with UMI labels. TCRdb reprocessed the 5' RACE reads, with one entry per CDR3 protein and no DNA. The sample has tens of thousands of distinct CDR3 sequences. The CDR3 is 17 residues long. Germline-derived CDR1 and CDR2 are LGHDT and YNNKEL (reference sequence). The source of the sample is a study of CXCR3-negative and CXCR3-positive naive CD8 T cells. Regarding the study as a whole: The TRB CDR3s that CXCR3-positive naive cells carried were more hydrophobic than those of CXCR3-negative naive cells.

The naive CD8+ gate required CD45RO-CCR7+CD27+CD95- phenotype. This sequence joins TRBV3-1 and TRBJ2-5; with no DNA, the TCRdb D assignment of TRBD1 cannot be verified. What was sequenced was naive CXCR3+ CD8+ T cells from blood. The sample's subset: CD45RO-CCR7+CD27+CD95- naive CD8+ T cells expressing CXCR3 (TNR3+). The receptor comes from a human donor in good health. Some clones in this sample may be carry-over from other donors' samples. The CDR3 loop is CASSLPLSLRGLETQYF.